This T cell receptor beta chain was sequenced in a study of shared clonotypes between healthy human individuals. Every donor was a Caucasian adult from Nashville, Tennessee. Clones were sequenced by immunoSEQ multiplex PCR, and TCRdb holds only the in-frame ones, with some missing. Of roughly 650,000 clones listed, around 97% are singletons. Trimming removed 1 base from V and 3 bases from J; junction bases left unmatched: 9. The germline gives CDR1 SEHNR, CDR2 FQNEAQ (reference sequence). This CDR3 spans 17 amino acids. The chain recombines TRBV7-9 with TRBJ2-5; 9 nucleotides align to TRBD2. The sequence came from a woman in her twenties or thirties in good health. Sequences were obtained from naive CD4+ T cells sorted from blood. Subset given: CD45RA+ positively selected. CDR3: CASSLGRLAEEKETQYF. The CDR3 DNA follows: TGTGCCAGCAGCTTAGGGCGACTAGCGGAGGAGAAAGAGACCCAGTACTTC.